The text below deals with one T cell receptor (beta chain). What it binds is not known. The CDR3 has 15 amino acids. Germline V gene lookup returns CDR1 LGHNA and CDR2 YNFKEQ. Trimming removed 0 bases from V and 5 bases from J; junction bases left unmatched: 5. Assay used: immunoSEQ multiplex PCR; TCRdb lists only in-frame clones, some missing. The table shows roughly 66,000 clones, with around nine tenths occurring only once. The sample is drawn from a study of T cell responses to AZD1222 COVID-19 vaccine. General study results and limits: CD4 TCRs associated with vaccination spanned spike, dominating at 160-218 and 743-854.

This chain links TRBV4-2 with TRBJ2-3, with 7 bases that match TRBD1. Specimen: peripheral blood, collected 28 days after the second dose of the MenACWY control vaccine. This clonotype originated in an adult who received the MenACWY meningococcal vaccine as a control. CDR3 bases: TGTGCCAGCAGCCAAGAAAGGGGGCTGGGAGATACGCAGTATTTT. Protein product: CASSQERGLGDTQYF.